The 26 T cell receptor beta chains below all came from one sample that was sequenced in a study of vaccination and CD4 T cells after COVID-19. Treatment described: approximately 9-day PBMC culture with coronavirus spike peptide pools or control peptides (ViraFEST assay). Oncomine TCR Beta short-read sequencing was applied to DNA from cultured CD4+ T cells. Using its own MiXCR run on the PCR reads, TCRdb lists one record per CDR3 protein. The table shows about 7,100 distinct CDR3 sequences, with around 62% occurring only once. Their antigens are not known. Sequenced: CD4+ T cells from blood, cultured in vitro. The receptors come from a human donor who had recovered from COVID-19.

The genes are TRBV11-2 and TRBJ2-5; 15 bases match TRBD2. V was pared by 4 bases and J by 5 bases, with 17 bases of the junction left unmatched. From germline, CDR1 is SGHAT and CDR2 FQNNGV. The CDR3 extends over 20 amino acids. CDR3 sequence: CASSSYPGTSGRWVGETQYF. The CDR3 bases are TGTGCCAGCAGCTCGTACCCCGGGACTAGCGGGAGGTGGGTGGGGGAGACCCAGTACTTC. Drawing the rest from reference TRBV11-2 and TRBJ2-5, the complete variable domain is EAGVAQSPRYKIIEKRQSVAFWCNPISGHATLYWYQQILGQGPKLLIQFQNNGVVDDSQLPKDRFSAERLKGVDSTLKIQPAKLEDSAVYLCASSSYPGTSGRWVGETQYFGPGTRLLVL.

V is TRBV4-1 and J is TRBJ2-5; D is unclear. V dropped 1 base and J dropped 1 base, with 22 bases sitting between them. The germline V gene encodes CDR1 MGHRA and CDR2 YSYEKL. The CDR3 has 19 residues. The CDR3 spells CASSQVGKGRKAVQETQYF. The CDR3 region has the DNA TGCGCCAGCAGCCAAGTTGGGAAAGGGCGAAAGGCAGTCCAAGAGACCCAGTACTTC.

The rearrangement uses TRBV2 and TRBJ1-2; D unresolved. The CDR3 has 14 residues. Germline loops: CDR1 SNHLY, CDR2 FYNNEI. With 4 bases removed from V and 7 bases from J, the gap between germline ends came to 16 bases. DNA for the CDR3: TGTGCCAGCAGTGCGGCCTGGCGGAACGTTGGCTACACCTTC. Its protein is CASSAAWRNVGYTF.

The V gene is TRBV19, the J gene TRBJ2-5, with D tentatively TRBD1 (5 bases). The germline V gene encodes CDR1 LNHDA and CDR2 SQIVND (reference sequence). Trimming shortened V by 3 bases and J by 1 base, and 12 bases separated the two germline ends. The CDR3 is 15 amino acids. The CDR3 sequence is CASSMIGALQETQYF. CDR3 nucleotide sequence: TGTGCCAGTAGTATGATAGGGGCTCTCCAAGAGACCCAGTACTTC.

This clonotype showed up just a few times. The genes are TRBV28 and TRBJ2-3; a possible D gene is TRBD1 (5 bases). The CDR3 length is 14 residues. Germline V lookup: CDR1 MDHEN, CDR2 SYDVKM. Trimming shortened V by 2 bases and J by 3 bases, and 9 bases separated the two germline ends. Written as DNA, the CDR3 is TGTGCCAGCAGTTTAAGCCAGGGAACAGATACGCAGTATTTT. The encoded protein is CASSLSQGTDTQYF.

This clonotype has more than one count but fewer than ten. V and J are TRBV6-5 and TRBJ1-1; the D gene is possibly TRBD1 (5 bases). The V gene's germline CDR1 is MNHEY and CDR2 SVGAGI. V dropped 0 bases and J dropped 10 bases, with 21 bases sitting between them. This CDR3 spans 16 amino acids. The CDR3 coding sequence is TGTGCCAGCAGTTACTCTCGGGACGGGGCATGGTTTGGAGCTTTCTTT. It translates to CASSYSRDGAWFGAFF.

The V and J genes are TRBV24-1 and TRBJ2-7, with 7 nucleotides matching TRBD1. The trim removed 5 bases at V and 0 bases at J, leaving 9 bases unmatched. Germline loops: CDR1 KGHDR, CDR2 SFDVKD. The CDR3 has 16 amino acids. The CDR3 protein is CATSVYDREVSYEQYF. The CDR3 DNA reads TGTGCCACCAGTGTCTACGACAGGGAAGTCTCCTACGAGCAGTACTTC.

This clonotype appeared once. V usage is TRBV11-1 and J usage is TRBJ1-2; TRBD1 matches at 9 bases. CDR1 and CDR2 from the germline V gene are SGHAT and FQDESV (reference sequence). J gave up 8 bases and V 3 bases, and 7 bases lay outside the gene matches. CDR3 size: 14 residues. CDR3 in DNA: TGTGCCAGCAGCTTTACCGGGACAGGGATGGGCTACACCTTC. Amino acid sequence: CASSFTGTGMGYTF.

The CDR3 nucleotides read TGTGCCAGCAGTGTCATGAACACCGGGGAGCTGTTTTTT. It is translated as CASSVMNTGELFF. The chain links TRBV6-1 to TRBJ2-2; D ambiguous. Trimming cost V 4 bases and J 1 base, with 4 bases left between them. Germline-derived CDR1 and CDR2 are MNHNS and SASEGT. The CDR3 totals 13 residues.

The chain couples TRBV20-1 to TRBJ2-1; 9 bases are a match to TRBD2. The germline CDR1 and CDR2 sequences are DFQATT and SNEGSKA (reference sequence). V lost 3 bases, J lost 9 bases, and 9 bases stayed unmatched. The CDR3 length is 14 residues. The CDR3 DNA is TGCAGTGCTAGTCTGGTAGCGGGAGTGTCTGAGCAGTTCTTC. As protein: CSASLVAGVSEQFF.

In this sample, this clonotype turned up once. The chain uses TRBV20-1 and TRBJ2-1, with 11 bases fitting TRBD2. The CDR3 length is 15 residues. The germline gives CDR1 DFQATT, CDR2 SNEGSKA (reference sequence). The junction had 6 bases not matched to a gene; V was cut back by 3 bases and J by 5 bases. The CDR3 here is CSASGGLADNNEQFF. Written as DNA, the CDR3 is TGCAGTGCTAGTGGGGGACTAGCGGACAACAATGAGCAGTTCTTC.

This clonotype came up once. This chain joins TRBV30 and TRBJ2-5, with D possibly matching TRBD2 (7 bases). Trimming took off 5 bases at V and 4 bases at J, with 14 bases between the two ends. The CDR3 is 13 amino acids. CDR1 is GTSNPN, CDR2 SVGIG, per germline (reference sequence). In DNA form, the CDR3 reads TGTGCCTGGGACAAGGGGGGGAGAGAGACCCAGTACTTC. Amino acid sequence: CAWDKGGRETQYF. Combining the CDR3 with reference TRBV30 and TRBJ2-5 gives the whole variable domain SQTIHQWPATLVQPVGSPLSLECTVEGTSNPNLYWYRQAAGRGLQLLFYSVGIGQISSEVPQNLSASRPQDRQFILSSKKLLLSDSGFYLCAWDKGGRETQYFGPGTRLLVL.

This clonotype was detected only once. This chain joins TRBV11-2 and TRBJ1-1; 8 nucleotides line up with TRBD1. Germline V gives CDR1 SGHAT, CDR2 FQNNGV. J lost 5 bases, V lost 3 bases, and 2 bases had no gene match. The CDR3 spans 13 residues. CDR3: CASSLTGVTEAFF. The CDR3 coding sequence is TGTGCCAGCAGCTTGACAGGGGTGACTGAAGCTTTCTTT.

This clonotype was seen only a few times. The chain couples TRBV20-1 to TRBJ1-1; no definite D call. The CDR3 runs to 11 residues. Germline V lookup: CDR1 DFQATT, CDR2 SNEGSKA (reference sequence). Between the trimmed V and J ends, which lost 3 bases and 3 bases, there was a span of 5 bases. CDR3 sequence reads: CSARKDTEAFF. As DNA, the CDR3 is TGCAGTGCTAGGAAGGACACTGAAGCTTTCTTT.

The sample holds one count of this clonotype. The chain recombines TRBV29-1 with TRBJ2-7; D is unclear. Between the trimmed V and J ends, which lost 5 bases and 3 bases, there was a span of 26 bases. Germline CDR1 is SQVTM and CDR2 is ANQGSEA. The CDR3 has 17 amino acids. The chain's CDR3 is CSVYFVSSVRTNYEQYF. The CDR3 DNA sequence: TGCAGCGTTTATTTTGTCTCCAGTGTCAGGACCAACTACGAGCAGTACTTC.

The chain carries TRBV20-1 and TRBJ2-3; 8 bases line up with TRBD2. The germline V gene has CDR1 DFQATT and CDR2 SNEGSKA (reference sequence). The junction had 7 bases not matched to a gene; V was cut back by 3 bases and J by 5 bases. The CDR3 covers 14 residues. The CDR3 protein is CSASGIAGLDTQYF. In DNA form, the CDR3 reads TGCAGTGCTAGCGGGATAGCGGGGTTAGATACGCAGTATTTT.

This chain joins TRBV4-2 and TRBJ2-5, with 10 bases fitting TRBD2. The trim removed 0 bases at V and 6 bases at J, leaving 13 bases unmatched. From germline, CDR1 is LGHNA and CDR2 YNFKEQ. CDR3 length equals 18 residues. The CDR3 DNA follows: TGTGCCAGCAGCCAAGATCGGAGGGGTAGCGGGGGGTCCCAGACCCAGTACTTC. It encodes CASSQDRRGSGGSQTQYF.

The chain employs TRBV20-1 and TRBJ2-3, with D uncertain. Germline values: CDR1 DFQATT, CDR2 SNEGSKA (reference sequence). V lost 0 bases, J lost 9 bases, and 22 bases lay in between. This CDR3 region has 16 residues. CDR3 residues: CSARDLFGRSPVTQYF. The CDR3 DNA is TGCAGTGCTAGAGATCTATTTGGGCGGAGCCCCGTGACGCAGTATTTT.

CDR3: CATQAEGAAQPQHF. The CDR3 DNA reads as TGTGCCACCCAGGCGGAGGGGGCGGCTCAGCCCCAGCATTTT. The rearrangement uses TRBV24-1 and TRBJ1-5, with 7 bases matching TRBD1. The V gene's germline CDR1 is KGHDR and CDR2 SFDVKD. CDR3 length: 14 residues. Germline trimming cut 9 bases from V and 6 bases from J; bases unmatched to any gene: 10.

The chain links TRBV6-2 or TRBV6-3 to TRBJ2-3; the match to TRBD1 covers 7 bases. Germline V gene data show CDR1 as MNHEY and CDR2 as SVGEGT. This CDR3 is built from 14 residues. The junction had 10 bases not matched to a gene; V was cut back by 10 bases and J by 3 bases. The CDR3 loop reads CAITVDRVTDTQYF. As DNA, the CDR3 is TGTGCCATTACCGTAGACAGGGTGACAGATACGCAGTATTTT.

J is TRBJ2-7 and V is TRBV4-3; D is perhaps TRBD2 (6 bases). Germline CDR1 and CDR2: LGHNA and YSLEER. The length of the CDR3 is 18 residues. The V end lost 4 bases, the J end lost 7 bases, and 29 bases lay between the germline ends. CDR3 sequence reads: CASSRRLLAPPSLGEQYF. The CDR3 DNA reads TGCGCCAGCAGCCGTAGATTACTAGCTCCTCCCTCTTTAGGGGAGCAGTACTTC.

This clonotype is a singleton in its sample. V and J are TRBV7-3 and TRBJ2-1; 7 bases line up with TRBD2. The CDR3 contains 16 residues. Germline values: CDR1 SGHTA, CDR2 FQGTGA. After removal of 6 bases from V and 3 bases from J, the junction contained 11 bases not matched to a gene. CDR3 DNA: TGTGCCAGCAGTCGCGGACTAGACTGGGGCTACAATGAGCAGTTCTTC. Translation: CASSRGLDWGYNEQFF.

The chain recombines TRBV6-1 with TRBJ1-2; D is ambiguous. The CDR3 loop spans 13 amino acids. The ends were cut back, 8 bases at V and 6 bases at J, with 16 bases in the middle. Germline V gene lookup returns CDR1 MNHNS and CDR2 SASEGT. CDR3 coding DNA: TGTGCCAGCTCGAGGCCCCCGGTGGATGGCTACACCTTC. It translates to CASSRPPVDGYTF.

V usage is TRBV6-2 or TRBV6-3 and J usage is TRBJ2-5; perhaps TRBD2 as D (7 bases). The CDR3 is made up of 13 amino acids. Germline V gene lookup returns CDR1 MNHEY and CDR2 SVGEGT. The V gene lost 1 base and the J gene lost 7 bases, with 10 bases spanning the gap. CDR3 protein: CASSYYREGTQYF. The CDR3 region has the DNA TGTGCCAGCAGTTACTACAGGGAGGGGACCCAGTACTTC.

The gene calls are TRBV7-2 and TRBJ2-5, with TRBD2 matching over 8 bases. CDR1 and CDR2 from the germline V gene are SGHTA and FQGNSA. There are 15 residues in the CDR3. Unmatched junction bases numbered 7, after V lost 5 bases and J lost 2 bases. The CDR3 here is CASSRQREIQETQYF. The CDR3 nucleotides are TGTGCCAGCAGCCGACAGCGGGAGATTCAAGAGACCCAGTACTTC. The full variable domain, completed using reference TRBV7-2 and TRBJ2-5, is GAGVSQSPSNKVTEKGKDVELRCDPISGHTALYWYRQSLGQGLEFLIYFQGNSAPDKSGLPSDRFSAERTGGSVSTLTIQRTQQEDSAVYLCASSRQREIQETQYFGPGTRLLVL.

The V and J genes are TRBV6-1 and TRBJ1-2; 8 nucleotides align to TRBD1. With 8 bases clipped from V and 0 bases from J, the junction kept 8 bases outside the gene matches. Germline loops: CDR1 MNHNS, CDR2 SASEGT. There are 15 residues in the CDR3. In nucleotides, the CDR3 is TGTGCCAGCTGGGTAAGACAGGGGCCTAACTATGGCTACACCTTC. Translation gives CASWVRQGPNYGYTF.